Following are 6 T cell receptor beta chains from one sample sequenced in a study of blood T cell repertoires in COVID-19. Generated by immunoSEQ multiplex PCR, the TCRdb table keeps only in-frame clones and is missing some. There are roughly 410,000 clones in the sample; roughly 86% occur only once, and 2% to 2.5% lies in the top ten. Sample: peripheral blood. The receptors derive from a woman aged 60 to 75 with COVID-19, enrolled during active disease.

This sequence joins TRBV3-1 (or the pseudogene TRBV3-2) and TRBJ2-1; TRBD2 matches at 8 bases. Germline V lookup: CDR1 LGHDT, CDR2 YNNKEL (reference sequence). V lost 1 base to trimming and J lost 10 bases; unmatched junction nucleotides: 3. There are 13 residues in the CDR3. CDR3 in DNA: TGTGCCAGCAGCCAAGGACCTAGCGGGGAGCAGTTCTTC. Protein: CASSQGPSGEQFF.

The chain joins TRBV3-1 (or the pseudogene TRBV3-2) to TRBJ2-7; D is possibly TRBD2 (5 bases). The V end was cut by 4 bases, the J end by 2 bases, with 9 bases between. The CDR3 is made up of 13 amino acids. Germline-derived CDR1 and CDR2 are LGHDT and YNNKEL (reference sequence). As DNA, the CDR3 is TGTGCCAGCAGCCCACGGACTCCCTACGAGCAGTACTTC. Translated, it gives CASSPRTPYEQYF.

The V and J genes are TRBV18 and TRBJ2-1; tentatively, D is TRBD1 (5 bases). The V gene's germline CDR1 is KGHSH and CDR2 LQKENI. The CDR3 is 16 amino acids. V was cut by 6 bases and J by 4 bases, with 19 bases left in between. CDR3 amino acids: CASSPIGQGLYNEQFF. In DNA, the CDR3 is TGTGCCAGCTCCCCGATCGGCCAGGGCCTATACAATGAGCAGTTCTTC.

The chain links TRBV19 to TRBJ2-7; D might be TRBD1 (5 bases). CDR1 and CDR2 (germline): LNHDA, SQIVND (reference sequence). The CDR3 spans 14 residues. V lost 5 bases to trimming and J lost 0 bases, with 11 bases between them. In DNA form, the CDR3 reads TGTGCCAGTAGTTTGTGGGGCCTCTCCTACGAGCAGTACTTC. It encodes CASSLWGLSYEQYF. Full variable domain (rest looked up from reference TRBV19 and TRBJ2-7): DGGITQSPKYLFRKEGQNVTLSCEQNLNHDAMYWYRQDPGQGLRLIYYSQIVNDFQKGDIAEGYSVSREKKESFPLTVTSAQKNPTAFYLCASSLWGLSYEQYFGPGTRLTVT.

CDR3 loop: CASSFLVGGNTGELFF. CDR3 DNA: TGTGCCAGCAGCTTCTTGGTAGGGGGCAACACCGGGGAGCTGTTTTTT. The chain joins TRBV7-9 to TRBJ2-2; TRBD1 matches 7 bases. Germline assignment: CDR1 SEHNR and CDR2 FQNEAQ (reference sequence). The CDR3 has 16 residues. Trimming took 3 bases from V and 2 from J; bases not matched to a gene: 6.

This chain links TRBV13 with TRBJ1-1; weak D call: TRBD1 (5 bases). Trimming shortened V by 6 bases and J by 5 bases, and 19 bases separated the two germline ends. Germline assignment: CDR1 PRHDT and CDR2 FYEKMQ (reference sequence). The CDR3 sequence is 15 residues long. CDR3 loop: CASRLSDLGGTEAFF. CDR3 coding DNA: TGTGCCAGCAGATTATCGGACCTTGGGGGGACTGAAGCTTTCTTT.